The 8 T cell receptor beta chains given below trace back to one sample, sequenced in a study of blood T cells in healthy people across ages. A second PCR, run for about 7 to 11 cycles, used a sample-barcoded 5' primer plus a J-beta primer mix. One entry per CDR3 protein results from TCRdb running MiXCR on the 5' RACE reads. The sample contains about 970,000 distinct CDR3 sequences, 51% of which appear only once. Sequencing was done on a sample of blood. All receptors come from a woman aged 60-75 years in good health.

The chain links TRBV29-1 to TRBJ2-3, with D tentatively TRBD1 (6 bases). Between the trimmed V and J ends, which lost 7 bases and 1 base, there was a span of 12 bases. The CDR3 is 13 residues long. Per germline, CDR1 SQVTM and CDR2 ANQGSEA. This CDR3 reads CSARDTGTDTQYF. Written as DNA, the CDR3 is TGCAGCGCCCGGGACACGGGCACAGATACGCAGTATTTT.

The chain is built from TRBV3-1 and TRBJ2-6; D is ambiguous. The CDR3 spans 16 residues. Germline V gives CDR1 LGHDT, CDR2 YNNKEL (reference sequence). The germline V and J ends were trimmed by 4 bases and 2 bases, with 12 bases remaining between them. The CDR3 bases are TGTGCCAGCAGCCGACCCTTTGGGGCTGGGGCCAACGTCCTGACTTTC. It yields the protein CASSRPFGAGANVLTF.

The chain is built from TRBV6-5 and TRBJ1-2; D remains ambiguous. The CDR3 sequence is 15 residues long. V was clipped by 0 bases and J by 3 bases, with 11 bases between them. Germline CDR1 and CDR2: MNHEY and SVGAGI. The CDR3 spells CASSYSRLTHYGYTF. CDR3 coding DNA: TGTGCCAGCAGTTACTCGAGACTGACCCACTATGGCTACACCTTC.

This clonotype was counted between two and nine times. J is TRBJ1-5 and V is TRBV29-1; D is unresolved. The CDR3 covers 11 residues. Germline lookup yields CDR1 SQVTM and CDR2 ANQGSEA. Trimming pared 0 bases from V and 11 bases from J, leaving 8 bases between. As DNA, the CDR3 is TGCAGCGTTGAAGACGGATCGGCCCAGCATTTT. Translated: CSVEDGSAQHF. The full variable domain, completed using reference TRBV29-1 and TRBJ1-5, is SAVISQKPSRDICQRGTSLTIQCQVDSQVTMMFWYRQQPGQSLTLIATANQGSEATYESGFVIDKFPISRPNLTFSTLTVSNMSPEDSSIYLCSVEDGSAQHFGDGTRLSIL.

CDR3 loop: CASRSTGSTGVYEQYF. CDR3 bases: TGTGCCAGCAGGTCAACCGGGTCAACGGGGGTCTACGAGCAGTACTTC. The chain employs TRBV6-6 and TRBJ2-7; possibly TRBD2 for D (6 bases). Germline CDR1 is MNHNY and CDR2 is SVGAGI (reference sequence). The CDR3 contains 16 residues. The ends were cut back, 6 bases at V and 3 bases at J, with 21 bases in the middle.

The chain uses TRBV29-1 and TRBJ2-1; 11 positions match TRBD2. CDR1 and CDR2 (germline): SQVTM, ANQGSEA. With V trimmed by 7 bases and J by 9 bases, 14 bases remained unmatched. The CDR3 consists of 15 residues. Here the CDR3 DNA reads TGCAGCGCCCGTGGAAGGCTAGCGGGGGGAAGTGAGCAGTTCTTC. Translating it yields CSARGRLAGGSEQFF.

This clonotype turned up a few times. The chain is built from TRBV11-1 and TRBJ2-3; D call uncertain. CDR3 length: 11 residues. Germline-derived CDR1 and CDR2 are SGHAT and FQDESV (reference sequence). The V end was cut by 8 bases, the J end by 5 bases, with 8 bases between. CDR3 sequence: CASAMGDTQYF. The CDR3 DNA reads as TGTGCCAGCGCGATGGGAGATACGCAGTATTTT.

The DNA for the CDR3 is TGCGCCAGCAGCCAAGTGCGAAGCAGGGGTACAACCTACGAGCAGTACTTC. Translation gives CASSQVRSRGTTYEQYF. The J gene is TRBJ2-7, the V gene TRBV4-1, with TRBD1 as a possible D gene (6 bases). Trimming shortened V by 1 base and J by 2 bases, and 18 bases separated the two germline ends. The CDR3 consists of 17 residues. The germline V gene has CDR1 MGHRA and CDR2 YSYEKL.